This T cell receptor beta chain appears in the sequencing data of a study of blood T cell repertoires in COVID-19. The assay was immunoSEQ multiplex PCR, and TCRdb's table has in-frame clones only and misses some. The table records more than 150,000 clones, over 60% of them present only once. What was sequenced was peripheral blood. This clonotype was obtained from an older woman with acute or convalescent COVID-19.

The CDR3 sequence is CASSSSIIAGAIDTQYF. DNA of the CDR3: TGCGCCAGCAGCTCCTCCATAATAGCGGGAGCAATAGATACGCAGTATTTT. The chain uses TRBV5-1 and TRBJ2-3; the match to TRBD2 covers 9 bases. Losses at the gene ends were 3 bases for V and 5 bases for J; bases not matched to a gene: 13. The germline gives CDR1 SGHRS, CDR2 YFSETQ. The CDR3 runs 17 residues.